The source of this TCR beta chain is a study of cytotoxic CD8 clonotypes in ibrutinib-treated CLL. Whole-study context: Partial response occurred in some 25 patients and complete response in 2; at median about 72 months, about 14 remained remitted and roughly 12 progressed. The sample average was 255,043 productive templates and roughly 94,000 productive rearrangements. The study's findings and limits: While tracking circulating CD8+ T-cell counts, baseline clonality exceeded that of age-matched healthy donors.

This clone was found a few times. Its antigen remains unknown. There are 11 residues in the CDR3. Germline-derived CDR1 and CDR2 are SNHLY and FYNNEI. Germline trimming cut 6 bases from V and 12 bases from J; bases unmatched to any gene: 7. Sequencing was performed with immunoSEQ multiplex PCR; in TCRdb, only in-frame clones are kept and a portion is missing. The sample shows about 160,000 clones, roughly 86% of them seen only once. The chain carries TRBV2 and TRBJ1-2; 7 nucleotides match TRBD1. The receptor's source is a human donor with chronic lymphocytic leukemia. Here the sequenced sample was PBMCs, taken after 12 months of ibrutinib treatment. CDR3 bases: TGTGCCAGCAGGGGACAGACCCTACACACCTTC. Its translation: CASRGQTLHTF.